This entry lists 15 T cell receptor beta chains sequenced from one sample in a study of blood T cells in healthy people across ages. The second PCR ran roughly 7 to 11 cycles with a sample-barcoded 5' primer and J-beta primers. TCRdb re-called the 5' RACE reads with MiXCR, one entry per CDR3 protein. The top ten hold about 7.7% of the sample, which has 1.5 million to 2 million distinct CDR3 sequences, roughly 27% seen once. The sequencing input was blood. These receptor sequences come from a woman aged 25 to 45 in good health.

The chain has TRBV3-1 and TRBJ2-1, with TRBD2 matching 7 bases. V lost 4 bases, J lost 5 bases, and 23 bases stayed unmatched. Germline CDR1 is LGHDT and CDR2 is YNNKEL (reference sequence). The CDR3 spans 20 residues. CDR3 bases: TGTGCCAGCAGCCTTACCAAGGGTTTTAGCGGGCTATTATCCCACAATGAGCAGTTCTTC. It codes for CASSLTKGFSGLLSHNEQFF.

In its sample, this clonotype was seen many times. The CDR3 DNA follows: TGTGCCTGGAGTGAAAGGCTAGCTGCCGAGCAGTACTTC. It translates to CAWSERLAAEQYF. The chain employs TRBV30 and TRBJ2-7, with a weak D call TRBD2 (5 bases). The germline CDR1 and CDR2 sequences are GTSNPN and SVGIG (reference sequence). V lost 1 base and J lost 6, with 13 bases in between. The CDR3 spans 13 residues.

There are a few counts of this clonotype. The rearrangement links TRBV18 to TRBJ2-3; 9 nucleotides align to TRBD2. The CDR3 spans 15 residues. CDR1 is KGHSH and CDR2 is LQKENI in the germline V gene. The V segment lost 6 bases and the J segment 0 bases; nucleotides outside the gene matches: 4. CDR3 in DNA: TGTGCCAGCTCGGATCTAGCGGGGAGCACAGATACGCAGTATTTT. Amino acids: CASSDLAGSTDTQYF. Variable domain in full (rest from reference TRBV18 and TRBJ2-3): NAGVMQNPRHLVRRRGQEARLRCSPMKGHSHVYWYRQLPEEGLKFMVYLQKENIIDESGMPKERFSAEFPKEGPSILRIQQVVRGDSAAYFCASSDLAGSTDTQYFGPGTRLTVL.

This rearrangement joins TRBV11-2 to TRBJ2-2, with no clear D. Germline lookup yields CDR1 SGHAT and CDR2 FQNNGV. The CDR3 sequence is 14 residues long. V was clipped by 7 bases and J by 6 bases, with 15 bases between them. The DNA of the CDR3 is TGTGCCAGCAACTATATCGCCCGCGCCGGGGAGCTGTTTTTT. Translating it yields CASNYIARAGELFF.

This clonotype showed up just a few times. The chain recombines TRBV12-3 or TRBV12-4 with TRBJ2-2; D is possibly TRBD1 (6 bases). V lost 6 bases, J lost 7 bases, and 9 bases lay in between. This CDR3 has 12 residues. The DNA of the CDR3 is TGTGCCAGCAGGCACAGGGTCGGGGAGCTGTTTTTT. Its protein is CASRHRVGELFF.

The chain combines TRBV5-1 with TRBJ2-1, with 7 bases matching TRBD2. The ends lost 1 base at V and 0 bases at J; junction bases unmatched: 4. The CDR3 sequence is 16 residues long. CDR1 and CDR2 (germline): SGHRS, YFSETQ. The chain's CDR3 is CASSLYAGASYNEQFF. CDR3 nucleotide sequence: TGCGCCAGCAGCTTGTATGCGGGAGCCTCCTACAATGAGCAGTTCTTC.

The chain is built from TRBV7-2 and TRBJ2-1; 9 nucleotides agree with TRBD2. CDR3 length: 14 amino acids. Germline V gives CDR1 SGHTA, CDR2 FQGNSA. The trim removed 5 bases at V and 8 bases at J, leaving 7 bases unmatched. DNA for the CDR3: TGTGCCAGCAGCAAGAGCGGGAGGATGGATGAGCAGTTCTTC. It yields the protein CASSKSGRMDEQFF.

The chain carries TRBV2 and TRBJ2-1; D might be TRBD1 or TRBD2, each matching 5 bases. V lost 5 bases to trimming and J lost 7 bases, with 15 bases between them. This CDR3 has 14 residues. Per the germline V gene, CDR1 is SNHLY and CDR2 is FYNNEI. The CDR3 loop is CASSSGTPTNEQFF. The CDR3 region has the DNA TGTGCCAGCAGTTCCGGGACCCCTACAAATGAGCAGTTCTTC.

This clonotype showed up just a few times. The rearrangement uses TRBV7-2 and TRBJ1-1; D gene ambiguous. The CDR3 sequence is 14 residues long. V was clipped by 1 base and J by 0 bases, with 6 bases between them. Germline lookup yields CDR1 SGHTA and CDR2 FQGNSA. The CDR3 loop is CASSLGPMNTEAFF. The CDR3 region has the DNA TGTGCCAGCAGCTTAGGACCGATGAACACTGAAGCTTTCTTT.

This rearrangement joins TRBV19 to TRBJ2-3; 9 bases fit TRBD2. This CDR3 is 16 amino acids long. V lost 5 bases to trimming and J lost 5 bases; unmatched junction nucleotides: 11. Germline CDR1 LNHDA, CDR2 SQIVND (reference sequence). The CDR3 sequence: CASSPLGAGGEDTQYF. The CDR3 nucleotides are TGTGCCAGTAGTCCTCTCGGAGCGGGGGGTGAAGATACGCAGTATTTT.

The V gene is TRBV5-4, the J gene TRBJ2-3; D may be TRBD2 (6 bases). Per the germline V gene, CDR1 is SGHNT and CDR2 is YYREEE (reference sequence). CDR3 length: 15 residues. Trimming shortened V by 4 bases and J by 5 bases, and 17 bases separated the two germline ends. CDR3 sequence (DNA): TGTGCCAGCAGCGCCGGGGGTAGCGCGAGAGATACGCAGTATTTT. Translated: CASSAGGSARDTQYF.

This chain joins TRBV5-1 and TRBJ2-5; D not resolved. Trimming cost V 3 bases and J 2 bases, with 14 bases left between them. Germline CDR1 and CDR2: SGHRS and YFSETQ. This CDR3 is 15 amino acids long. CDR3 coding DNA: TGCGCCAGCAGCTCGTCTGAAGACGTACAAGAGACCCAGTACTTC. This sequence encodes CASSSSEDVQETQYF. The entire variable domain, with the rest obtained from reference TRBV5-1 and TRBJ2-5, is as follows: KAGVTQTPRYLIKTRGQQVTLSCSPISGHRSVSWYQQTPGQGLQFLFEYFSETQRNKGNFPGRFSGRQFSNSRSEMNVSTLELGDSALYLCASSSSEDVQETQYFGPGTRLLVL.

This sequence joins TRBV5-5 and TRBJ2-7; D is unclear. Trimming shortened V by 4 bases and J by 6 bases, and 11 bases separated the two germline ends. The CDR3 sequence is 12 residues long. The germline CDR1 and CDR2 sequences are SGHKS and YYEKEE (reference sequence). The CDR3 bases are TGTGCCAGCAGCCTCGTCACGAGCGAGCAGTACTTC. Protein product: CASSLVTSEQYF.

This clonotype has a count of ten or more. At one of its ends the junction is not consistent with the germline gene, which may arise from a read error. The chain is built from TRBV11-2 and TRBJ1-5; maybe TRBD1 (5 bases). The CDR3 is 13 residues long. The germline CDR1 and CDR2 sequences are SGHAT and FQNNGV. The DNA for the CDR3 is TGTGCCAGCAGTTTAGATGGGGGTCAGCCCCAGCATTTT. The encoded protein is CASSLDGGQPQHF.

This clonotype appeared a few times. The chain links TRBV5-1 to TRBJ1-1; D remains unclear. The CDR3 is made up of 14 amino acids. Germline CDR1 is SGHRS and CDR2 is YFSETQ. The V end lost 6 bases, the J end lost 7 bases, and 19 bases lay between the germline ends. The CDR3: CASKRISTASEAFF. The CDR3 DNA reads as TGCGCCAGCAAACGGATCTCTACTGCCAGTGAAGCTTTCTTT.